The T cell receptor beta chain under discussion was sequenced for a study of OX40 agonist ivuxolimab in advanced cancers. After removal of 4 bases from V and 0 bases from J, the junction contained 6 bases not matched to a gene. CDR3 length: 17 amino acids. Germline V gene sequence: CDR1 SGHKS, CDR2 YYEKEE (reference sequence). Using immunoSEQ multiplex PCR, the repertoire was profiled, and TCRdb retains in-frame clones only, with some absent. The repertoire consists of more than 40,000 clones, with just under 90% occurring once and the leading ten covering about 9.4%. The J gene is TRBJ1-4, the V gene TRBV5-5; TRBD1 aligns across 10 bases. The sample here was CD4+ or CD8+ T cells sorted from blood, taken in a trial of the OX40 agonist ivuxolimab. This receptor was taken from an adult with an advanced solid tumor such as melanoma, head and neck, liver or kidney cancer. The chain's CDR3 is CASSMDGQGATNEKLFF. As DNA, the CDR3 is TGTGCCAGCAGCATGGACGGACAGGGGGCAACTAATGAAAAACTGTTTTTT.